The 32 T cell receptor beta chains given below trace back to one sample, sequenced in a study of identical twins (dated by TCRdb to between 2015 and 2016). Library prep was done by 5' RACE. The instrument given in TCRdb is Illumina HiSeq 2000. The public sequencing data were trimmed at Q25 with fastp and processed into clonotypes with MiXCR by TCRdb, which kept only in-frame beta chains. For every CDR3 protein sequence, its rows merge into one entry that carries the most common genes and DNA. Within this sample are roughly 200,000 distinct CDR3 sequences, with around 15% of them counted one time only. Clones ranked in the top ten supply roughly two fifths of the sample. These same records also appear under a second study, on T cells expressing NK-cell markers.

Sequencing input: CD8+ T cells sorted from blood. The receptors shown here come from a woman aged 18-29 years in good health.

The genes are TRBV12-3 or TRBV12-4 and TRBJ2-1; 9 positions match TRBD2. The CDR3 runs to 12 residues. The V segment lost 10 bases and the J segment 6 bases; nucleotides outside the gene matches: 4. The CDR3 region is CATAGGRNEQFF. CDR3 DNA sequence: TGTGCCACTGCGGGGGGGCGCAATGAGCAGTTCTTC.

CDR3 protein: CASSEDLGVQETQYF. CDR3 sequence (DNA): TGTGCCAGCAGTGAAGATTTGGGGGTCCAAGAGACCCAGTACTTC. The V and J genes are TRBV6-1 and TRBJ2-5; perhaps D is TRBD1 or TRBD2 (5 bases each). The germline CDR1 and CDR2 sequences are MNHNS and SASEGT. Trimming took off 1 base at V and 1 base at J, with 10 bases between the two ends. The CDR3 totals 15 residues.

The rearrangement uses TRBV27 and TRBJ2-3, with D possibly TRBD2 on 6 matching bases. V was pared by 4 bases and J by 7 bases, with 12 bases between. The CDR3 has 13 residues. CDR1 is MNHEY, CDR2 SMNVEV, per germline (reference sequence). In DNA, the CDR3 is TGTGCCAGCAGTTCGACTAGACCTTATACGCAGTATTTT. Encoded protein: CASSSTRPYTQYF.

In its sample, this clonotype was seen a few times. This chain connects TRBV6-5 to TRBJ2-5; no definite D call. The CDR3 sequence is 14 residues long. From germline, CDR1 is MNHEY and CDR2 SVGAGI. V dropped 0 bases and J dropped 4 bases, with 9 bases sitting between them. The CDR3 DNA reads TGTGCCAGCAGTTACTCGGAGCGAGGAGAGACCCAGTACTTC. It codes for CASSYSERGETQYF.

This clonotype was counted between two and nine times. The chain carries TRBV11-2 and TRBJ2-5, with TRBD2 matching 7 bases. CDR3 length equals 15 residues. With V trimmed by 1 base and J by 5 bases, 7 bases remained unmatched. Germline CDR1 SGHAT, CDR2 FQNNGV. CDR3 sequence (DNA): TGTGCCAGCAGCTTAGGTGGCGGGAGTCGGGAGACCCAGTACTTC. Translating gives CASSLGGGSRETQYF.

This clonotype was picked up a small number of times. The chain has TRBV7-2 and TRBJ2-1; no reliable D call. The CDR3 spans 17 residues. V lost 0 bases, J lost 2 bases, and 14 bases lay in between. Germline CDR1 reads SGHTA; CDR2 reads FQGNSA. The CDR3 region is CASSLAALTVAYNEQFF. DNA of the CDR3: TGTGCCAGCAGCTTAGCGGCCCTGACCGTGGCCTACAATGAGCAGTTCTTC.

The rearrangement uses TRBV29-1 and TRBJ2-3; 9 nucleotides agree with TRBD2. CDR3 length: 15 amino acids. Trimming cost V 3 bases and J 4 bases; bases outside gene matches: 8. Germline V gene lookup returns CDR1 SQVTM and CDR2 ANQGSEA. CDR3 nucleotides: TGCAGCGTTGAGTGGCGGGAGGGCCGGGCAGATACGCAGTATTTT. It codes for CSVEWREGRADTQYF.

This clonotype was seen only a few times. V and J are TRBV27 and TRBJ1-2, with D unresolved. Germline V CDR1 and CDR2: MNHEY, SMNVEV (reference sequence). The CDR3 totals 13 residues. V was clipped by 3 bases and J by 0 bases, with 5 bases between them. In DNA form, the CDR3 reads TGTGCCAGCAGTTTGCGGTCTAACTATGGCTACACCTTC. Encoded protein: CASSLRSNYGYTF.

The chain links TRBV6-5 to TRBJ2-1; D may be TRBD2 (5 bases). V was pared by 2 bases and J by 7 bases, with 15 bases between. The germline V gene encodes CDR1 MNHEY and CDR2 SVGAGI. The CDR3 totals 15 residues. Written as DNA, the CDR3 is TGTGCCAGCAGTTACAATAGCGAGGGAGATAATGAGCAGTTCTTC. Translating gives CASSYNSEGDNEQFF.

This clonotype turned up a few times. The rearrangement joins TRBV13 to TRBJ2-1, with 14 bases aligning to TRBD2. With 5 bases clipped from V and 8 bases from J, the junction kept 8 bases outside the gene matches. This CDR3 is built from 16 residues. Germline CDR1 reads PRHDT; CDR2 reads FYEKMQ (reference sequence). In DNA form, the CDR3 reads TGTGCCAGCAGCCCCGAGACTAGCGGGAGGGAGCATGAGCAGTTCTTC. Translated: CASSPETSGREHEQFF.

The rearrangement links TRBV29-1 to TRBJ2-7, with 7 bases lining up with TRBD1. Per the germline V gene, CDR1 is SQVTM and CDR2 is ANQGSEA. V lost 6 bases, J lost 3 bases, and 8 bases stayed unmatched. The CDR3 extends over 13 amino acids. The CDR3 reads CSVLQGPRYEQYF. CDR3 nucleotide sequence: TGCAGCGTCTTACAGGGGCCCCGCTACGAGCAGTACTTC.

The CDR3 protein is CATSRAAESSYNEQFF. CDR3 nucleotides: TGTGCCACCAGCAGAGCGGCAGAAAGCTCCTACAATGAGCAGTTCTTC. The chain is built from TRBV15 and TRBJ2-1; D is uncertain. The ends were cut back, 1 base at V and 0 bases at J, with 10 bases in the middle. CDR3 size: 16 residues. Per germline, CDR1 LNHNV and CDR2 YYDKDF (reference sequence).

The chain employs TRBV6-1 and TRBJ2-3; D is ambiguous. V dropped 10 bases and J dropped 4 bases, with 18 bases sitting between them. Germline V gives CDR1 MNHNS, CDR2 SASEGT. This CDR3 region has 14 residues. CDR3 residues: CATKASDRSDTQYF. The CDR3 coding sequence is TGTGCCACCAAGGCGTCGGACCGTTCAGATACGCAGTATTTT.

This clonotype was observed a handful of times. The chain combines TRBV12-3 or TRBV12-4 with TRBJ2-3; 12 nucleotides agree with TRBD2. V gave up 6 bases and J gave up 1 base; unmatched junction bases: 11. The CDR3 has 18 residues. The CDR3 DNA sequence: TGTGCCAGCAGCCCCTCTAGCGGGAGGGGCCCTGGCACAGATACGCAGTATTTT. Translated, it gives CASSPSSGRGPGTDTQYF.

This clonotype was detected only a few times. The rearrangement links TRBV27 to TRBJ2-4, with 8 bases identical to TRBD2. This CDR3 spans 16 amino acids. The V and J ends lost 5 bases and 1 base, in that order; junction bases with no gene match: 7. The germline CDR1 and CDR2 sequences are MNHEY and SMNVEV (reference sequence). This chain's CDR3 is CASSPGGGRAKNIQYF. The CDR3 nucleotides are TGTGCCAGCAGTCCCGGCGGGGGGAGGGCCAAAAACATTCAGTACTTC.

In its sample, this clonotype was seen a few times. The chain recombines TRBV7-9 with TRBJ1-1; D is uncertain. From germline, CDR1 is SEHNR and CDR2 FQNEAQ (reference sequence). The CDR3 contains 12 residues. V lost 5 bases, J lost 4 bases, and 8 bases lay in between. For the CDR3, the DNA is TGTGCCAGCAGCCGCCTTACCACTGAAGCTTTCTTT. Its protein product is CASSRLTTEAFF.

This clonotype showed up just a few times. The CDR3 sequence is CASSVRGRDEQYF. The CDR3 nucleotides are TGTGCCAGCAGCGTCAGGGGTAGAGACGAGCAGTACTTC. The rearrangement uses TRBV9 and TRBJ2-7, with D maybe TRBD1 (6 bases). Germline V gene sequence: CDR1 SGDLS, CDR2 YYNGEE. The CDR3 totals 13 residues. V was shortened by 2 bases and J by 5 bases, with 11 bases between the two germline ends.

This chain joins TRBV7-6 and TRBJ2-7; TRBD1 agrees at 10 bases. This CDR3 has 14 residues. Trimming took 3 bases from V and 5 from J; bases not matched to a gene: 4. Germline V lookup: CDR1 SGHVS, CDR2 FNYEAQ. CDR3: CASSLGTGDNEQYF. The CDR3 DNA reads as TGTGCCAGCAGCTTGGGGACAGGGGATAACGAGCAGTACTTC.

This clonotype was recorded a few times. The chain is built from TRBV18 and TRBJ2-7, with TRBD1 as a possible D gene (5 bases). V was clipped by 3 bases and J by 4 bases, with 16 bases between them. Germline lookup yields CDR1 KGHSH and CDR2 LQKENI. The CDR3 sequence is 15 residues long. Written as DNA, the CDR3 is TGTGCCAGCTCACCCCTAGGGGCCAAAAAGTACGAGCAGTACTTC. This sequence encodes CASSPLGAKKYEQYF.

This clonotype occurred a few times. The chain has TRBV2 and TRBJ2-3; 9 nucleotides agree with TRBD2. The ends lost 0 bases at V and 2 bases at J; junction bases unmatched: 3. Germline CDR1 reads SNHLY; CDR2 reads FYNNEI. CDR3 length: 16 residues. The CDR3: CASSEATSGNTDTQYF. Written as DNA, the CDR3 is TGTGCCAGCAGTGAAGCGACTAGCGGTAACACAGATACGCAGTATTTT. Drawing the rest from reference TRBV2 and TRBJ2-3, the complete variable domain is EPEVTQTPSHQVTQMGQEVILRCVPISNHLYFYWYRQILGQKVEFLVSFYNNEISEKSEIFDDQFSVERPDGSNFTLKIRSTKLEDSAMYFCASSEATSGNTDTQYFGPGTRLTVL.

The CDR3 DNA is TGCAGTTCCAACGAGGGCACGACAGATACGCAGTATTTT. Protein product: CSSNEGTTDTQYF. The chain links TRBV20-1 to TRBJ2-3; possible D gene TRBD2, 5 bases. This CDR3 spans 13 amino acids. Per germline, CDR1 DFQATT and CDR2 SNEGSKA (reference sequence). V lost 8 bases to trimming and J lost 3 bases, with 15 bases between them.

The chain uses TRBV4-2 and TRBJ1-5; possible D gene TRBD1, 6 bases. This CDR3 is 19 amino acids long. Germline V lookup: CDR1 LGHNA, CDR2 YNFKEQ. The V gene lost 0 bases and the J gene lost 0 bases, with 18 bases spanning the gap. CDR3 sequence (DNA): TGTGCCAGCAGCCAAGACCGCCAGGGGATGGGTTATAGCAATCAGCCCCAGCATTTT. This sequence encodes CASSQDRQGMGYSNQPQHF.

The rearrangement joins TRBV6-6 to TRBJ2-1, with D hard to call. The V end lost 6 bases, the J end lost 6 bases, and 6 bases lay between the germline ends. The V gene's germline CDR1 is MNHNY and CDR2 SVGAGI (reference sequence). This CDR3 has 11 amino acids. CDR3 residues: CASSPANEQFF. CDR3 coding DNA: TGTGCCAGCAGCCCCGCCAATGAGCAGTTCTTC.

This chain's CDR3 is CASSPGRGGPEAFF. CDR3 coding DNA: TGTGCCAGCAGCCCGGGACGGGGAGGCCCTGAAGCTTTCTTT. This chain joins TRBV11-2 and TRBJ1-1; D is possibly TRBD1 (5 bases). The CDR3 covers 14 residues. In germline, CDR1 is SGHAT, CDR2 FQNNGV. V lost 5 bases, J lost 6 bases, and 16 bases lay in between.

The chain joins TRBV27 to TRBJ1-3; D is undetermined. Germline-derived CDR1 and CDR2 are MNHEY and SMNVEV (reference sequence). CDR3 length: 13 residues. The germline V and J ends were trimmed by 6 bases and 4 bases, with 10 bases remaining between them. The CDR3: CASSPPGGNTIYF. CDR3 coding DNA: TGTGCCAGCAGCCCGCCCGGAGGAAACACCATATATTTT.

The J gene is TRBJ2-5, the V gene TRBV21-1; whether TRBD1, the table's D call, matches the DNA was not checked. TRBV21-1 is noted as a pseudogene. The CDR3 is 15 amino acids. CDR3 DNA: TGTGCCAGCAGCTTACCGGGACAGGTTGTGGAGACCCAGTACTTC. Protein: CASSLPGQVVETQYF.

This clonotype appeared a few times. This chain joins TRBV20-1 and TRBJ2-7; D might be TRBD2 (6 bases). With 6 bases removed from V and 7 bases from J, the gap between germline ends came to 19 bases. The CDR3 loop spans 13 amino acids. Germline V gene data show CDR1 as DFQATT and CDR2 as SNEGSKA (reference sequence). The CDR3 sequence: CSAPLILREEQYF. In DNA, the CDR3 is TGCAGTGCGCCCCTGATCTTGCGGGAAGAGCAGTACTTC.

A few counts support this clonotype. J is TRBJ2-7 and V is TRBV10-3; TRBD2 might be the D (5 bases). Germline V lookup: CDR1 ENHRY, CDR2 SYGVKD. The CDR3 loop spans 15 amino acids. Trimming stripped 5 bases from V and 3 bases from J, with 17 bases between. The CDR3 DNA follows: TGTGCCATCAGTCTTGACCGGGGATATTACTACGAGCAGTACTTC. Translating gives CAISLDRGYYYEQYF.

This clonotype has just a few counts. This chain joins TRBV6-5 and TRBJ2-7; D remains ambiguous. Germline CDR1 MNHEY, CDR2 SVGAGI. CDR3 size: 15 residues. V gave up 0 bases and J gave up 0 bases, with 9 bases separating them. The CDR3 nucleotides are TGTGCCAGCAGTTACTCGGGCTGGCGCTCCTACGAGCAGTACTTC. Protein: CASSYSGWRSYEQYF.

A few counts support this clonotype. The CDR3: CSASNRGNTEAFF. CDR3 bases: TGCAGTGCTAGCAACAGGGGGAACACTGAAGCTTTCTTT. This chain connects TRBV20-1 to TRBJ1-1, with 7 bases that match TRBD1. Germline V gives CDR1 DFQATT, CDR2 SNEGSKA (reference sequence). CDR3 length equals 13 residues. V lost 3 bases to trimming and J lost 1 base; unmatched junction nucleotides: 2.

The rearrangement uses TRBV7-2 and TRBJ2-7, with D perhaps being TRBD1 or TRBD2 (5 bases each). CDR1 is SGHTA and CDR2 is FQGNSA in the germline V gene. The CDR3 length is 14 residues. The V end lost 6 bases, the J end lost 4 bases, and 16 bases lay between the germline ends. CDR3 nucleotide sequence: TGTGCCAGCAGGCCCGGGGCCGCTTTTTACGAGCAGTACTTC. Translated, it gives CASRPGAAFYEQYF.

CDR3: CASRITAGTSGRLYEQFF. CDR3 nucleotides: TGTGCCAGCAGGATTACGGCCGGGACTAGCGGGAGGCTGTATGAGCAGTTCTTC. The chain recombines TRBV12-3 or TRBV12-4 with TRBJ2-1; 15 bases match TRBD2. With V trimmed by 6 bases and J by 8 bases, 14 bases remained unmatched. The CDR3 spans 18 residues.